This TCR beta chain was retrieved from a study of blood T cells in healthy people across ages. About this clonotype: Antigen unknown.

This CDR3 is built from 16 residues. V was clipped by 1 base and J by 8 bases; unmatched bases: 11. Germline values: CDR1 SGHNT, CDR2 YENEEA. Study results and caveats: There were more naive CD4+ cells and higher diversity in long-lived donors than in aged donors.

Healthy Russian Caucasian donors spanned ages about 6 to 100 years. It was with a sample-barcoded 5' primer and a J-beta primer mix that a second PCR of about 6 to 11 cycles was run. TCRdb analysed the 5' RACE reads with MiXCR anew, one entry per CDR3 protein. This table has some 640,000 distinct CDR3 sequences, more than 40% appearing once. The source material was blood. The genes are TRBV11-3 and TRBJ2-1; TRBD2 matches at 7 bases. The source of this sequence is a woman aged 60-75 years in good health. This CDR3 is CASSLGASGDFYEQFF. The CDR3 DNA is TGTGCCAGCAGCTTAGGGGCTAGCGGTGACTTCTATGAGCAGTTCTTC.